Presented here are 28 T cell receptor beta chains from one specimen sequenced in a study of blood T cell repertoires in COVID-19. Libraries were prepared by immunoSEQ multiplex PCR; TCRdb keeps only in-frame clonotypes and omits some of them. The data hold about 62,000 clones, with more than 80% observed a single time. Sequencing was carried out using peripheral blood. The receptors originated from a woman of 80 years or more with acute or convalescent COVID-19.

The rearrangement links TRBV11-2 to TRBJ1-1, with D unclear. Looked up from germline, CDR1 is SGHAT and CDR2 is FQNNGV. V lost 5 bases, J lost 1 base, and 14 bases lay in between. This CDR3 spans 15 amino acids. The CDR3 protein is CASSLEPGPNTEAFF. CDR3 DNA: TGTGCCAGCAGCCTTGAACCAGGCCCGAACACTGAAGCTTTCTTT.

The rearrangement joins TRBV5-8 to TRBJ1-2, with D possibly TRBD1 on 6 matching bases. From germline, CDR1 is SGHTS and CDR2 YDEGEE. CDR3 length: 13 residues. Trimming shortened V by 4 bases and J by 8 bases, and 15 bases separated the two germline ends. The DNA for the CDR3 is TGTGCCAGCAGCCCGCACCAGGGGCGCGGCTACACCTTC. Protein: CASSPHQGRGYTF.

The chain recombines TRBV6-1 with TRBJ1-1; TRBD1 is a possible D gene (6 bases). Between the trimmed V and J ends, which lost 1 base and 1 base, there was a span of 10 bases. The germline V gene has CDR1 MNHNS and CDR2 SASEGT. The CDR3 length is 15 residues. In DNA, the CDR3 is TGTGCCAGCAGTGAAGGTTACAGGGCGAACACTGAAGCTTTCTTT. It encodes CASSEGYRANTEAFF.

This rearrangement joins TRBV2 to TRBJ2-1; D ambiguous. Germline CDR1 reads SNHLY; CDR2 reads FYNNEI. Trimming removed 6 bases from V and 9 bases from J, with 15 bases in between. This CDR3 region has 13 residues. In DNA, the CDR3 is TGTGCCAGCAGCCCGGATGGGCCAAGTGAGCAGTTCTTC. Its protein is CASSPDGPSEQFF.

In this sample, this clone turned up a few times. The CDR3 sequence: CASRATSGRPNEQFF. CDR3 sequence (DNA): TGTGCCAGCAGGGCGACTAGCGGGAGACCAAATGAGCAGTTCTTC. This chain links TRBV2 with TRBJ2-1; TRBD2 agrees at 12 bases. The CDR3 consists of 15 residues. Trimming removed 6 bases from V and 7 bases from J; junction bases left unmatched: 7. Germline V lookup: CDR1 SNHLY, CDR2 FYNNEI.

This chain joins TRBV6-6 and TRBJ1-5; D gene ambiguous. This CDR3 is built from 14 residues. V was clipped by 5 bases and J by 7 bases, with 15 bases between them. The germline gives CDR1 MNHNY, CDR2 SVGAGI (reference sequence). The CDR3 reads CASSLGLPGQPQHF. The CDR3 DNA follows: TGTGCCAGCAGTCTCGGACTTCCCGGGCAGCCCCAGCATTTT.

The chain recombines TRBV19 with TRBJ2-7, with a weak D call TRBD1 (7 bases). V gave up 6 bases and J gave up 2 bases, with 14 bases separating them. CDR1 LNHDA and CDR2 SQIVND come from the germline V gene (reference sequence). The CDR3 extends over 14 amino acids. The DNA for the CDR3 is TGTGCCAGTAGCTCACAGGGGAGGACCTACGAGCAGTACTTC. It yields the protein CASSSQGRTYEQYF.

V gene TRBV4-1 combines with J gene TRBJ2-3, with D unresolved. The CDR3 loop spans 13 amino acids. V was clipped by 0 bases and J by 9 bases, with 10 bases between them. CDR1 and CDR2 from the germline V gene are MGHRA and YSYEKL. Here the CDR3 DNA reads TGCGCCAGCAGCCAAGAAGAGAGGCTCACGCAGTATTTT. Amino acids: CASSQEERLTQYF.

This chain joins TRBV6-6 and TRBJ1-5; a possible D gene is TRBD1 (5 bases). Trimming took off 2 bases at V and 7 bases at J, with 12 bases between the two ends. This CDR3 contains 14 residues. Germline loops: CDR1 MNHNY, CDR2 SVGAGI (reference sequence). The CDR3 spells CASSYGRGDQPQHF. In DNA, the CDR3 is TGTGCCAGCAGTTACGGTAGGGGTGACCAGCCCCAGCATTTT.

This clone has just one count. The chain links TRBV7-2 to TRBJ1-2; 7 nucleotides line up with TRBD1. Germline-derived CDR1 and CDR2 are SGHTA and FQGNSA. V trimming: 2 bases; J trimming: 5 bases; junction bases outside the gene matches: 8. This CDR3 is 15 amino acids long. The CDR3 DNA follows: TGTGCCAGCAGCTTAAACCCACGACAGGGTTATGGCTACACCTTC. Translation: CASSLNPRQGYGYTF.

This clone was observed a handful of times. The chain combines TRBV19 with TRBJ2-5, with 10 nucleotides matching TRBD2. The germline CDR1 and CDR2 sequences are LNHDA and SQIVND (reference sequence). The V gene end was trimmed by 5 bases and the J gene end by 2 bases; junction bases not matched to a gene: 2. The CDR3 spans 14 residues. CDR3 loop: CASSRAGGQETQYF. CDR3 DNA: TGTGCCAGTAGTCGAGCGGGGGGGCAAGAGACCCAGTACTTC.

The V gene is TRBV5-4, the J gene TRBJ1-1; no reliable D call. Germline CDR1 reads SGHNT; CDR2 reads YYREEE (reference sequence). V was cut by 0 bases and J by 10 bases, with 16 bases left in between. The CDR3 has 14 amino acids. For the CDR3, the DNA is TGTGCCAGCAGCTTGGATGCGACCCCTAGCGGAGCTTTCTTT. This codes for CASSLDATPSGAFF.

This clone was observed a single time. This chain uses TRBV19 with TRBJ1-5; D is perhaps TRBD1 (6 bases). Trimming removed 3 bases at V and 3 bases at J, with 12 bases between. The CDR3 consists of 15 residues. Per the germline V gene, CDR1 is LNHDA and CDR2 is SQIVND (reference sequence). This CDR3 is CASSIWGQPNQPQHF. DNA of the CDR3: TGTGCCAGTAGTATTTGGGGGCAGCCCAATCAGCCCCAGCATTTT.

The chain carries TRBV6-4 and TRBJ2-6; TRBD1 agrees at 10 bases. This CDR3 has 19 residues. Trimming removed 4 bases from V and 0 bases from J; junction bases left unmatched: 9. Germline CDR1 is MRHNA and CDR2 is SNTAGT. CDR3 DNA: TGTGCCAGCAGTGTCCCGAGGGACAGGGGACGCTCTGGGGCCAACGTCCTGACTTTC. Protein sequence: CASSVPRDRGRSGANVLTF.

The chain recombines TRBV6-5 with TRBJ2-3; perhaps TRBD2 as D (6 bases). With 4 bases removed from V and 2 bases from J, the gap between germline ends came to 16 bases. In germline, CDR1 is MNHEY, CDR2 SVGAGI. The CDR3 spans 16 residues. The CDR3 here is CASSLSGTSLTDTQYF. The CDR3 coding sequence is TGTGCCAGCAGTTTATCCGGGACTTCACTCACAGATACGCAGTATTTT.

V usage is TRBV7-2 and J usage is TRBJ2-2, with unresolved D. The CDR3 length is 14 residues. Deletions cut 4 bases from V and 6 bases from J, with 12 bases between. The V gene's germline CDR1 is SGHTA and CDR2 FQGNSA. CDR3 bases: TGTGCCAGCAGCTATAGCCCCGAGCCCGGGGAGCTGTTTTTT. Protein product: CASSYSPEPGELFF.

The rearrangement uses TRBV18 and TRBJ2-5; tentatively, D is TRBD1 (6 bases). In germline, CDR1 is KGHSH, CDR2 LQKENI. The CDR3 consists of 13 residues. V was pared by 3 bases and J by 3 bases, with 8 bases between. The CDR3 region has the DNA TGTGCCAGCTCACCTGGGGACAAAGAGACCCAGTACTTC. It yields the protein CASSPGDKETQYF.

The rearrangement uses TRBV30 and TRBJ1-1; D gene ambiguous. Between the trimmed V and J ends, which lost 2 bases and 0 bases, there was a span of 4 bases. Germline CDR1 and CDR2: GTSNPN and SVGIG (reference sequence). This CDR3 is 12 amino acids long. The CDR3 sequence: CAWSFVNTEAFF. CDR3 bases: TGTGCCTGGAGTTTCGTGAACACTGAAGCTTTCTTT.

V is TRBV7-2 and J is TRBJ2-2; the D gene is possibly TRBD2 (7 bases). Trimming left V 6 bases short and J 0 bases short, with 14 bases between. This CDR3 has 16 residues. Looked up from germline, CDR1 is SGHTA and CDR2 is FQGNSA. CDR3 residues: CASSPRGGANTGELFF. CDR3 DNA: TGTGCCAGCAGTCCGAGGGGGGGTGCGAACACCGGGGAGCTGTTTTTT.

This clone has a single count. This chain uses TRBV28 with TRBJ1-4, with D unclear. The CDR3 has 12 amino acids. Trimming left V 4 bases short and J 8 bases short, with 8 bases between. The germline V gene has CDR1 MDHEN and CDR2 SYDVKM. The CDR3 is CASSSGVEKLFF. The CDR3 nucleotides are TGTGCCAGCAGTTCCGGGGTGGAAAAACTGTTTTTT. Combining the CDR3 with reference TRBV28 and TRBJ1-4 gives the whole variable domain DVKVTQSSRYLVKRTGEKVFLECVQDMDHENMFWYRQDPGLGLRLIYFSYDVKMKEKGDIPEGYSVSREKKERFSLILESASTNQTSMYLCASSSGVEKLFFGSGTQLSVL.

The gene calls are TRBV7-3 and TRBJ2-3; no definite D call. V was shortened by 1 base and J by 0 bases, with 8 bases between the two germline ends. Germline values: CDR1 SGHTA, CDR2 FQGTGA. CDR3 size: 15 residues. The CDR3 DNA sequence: TGTGCCAGCAGCTTAATGCGGTCTAGCACAGATACGCAGTATTTT. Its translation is CASSLMRSSTDTQYF.

In DNA, the CDR3 is TGTGCCAGCAGCCCCTCGAGCACCCCGGGCACCGGGGAGCTGTTTTTT. This codes for CASSPSSTPGTGELFF. The V gene is TRBV5-4, the J gene TRBJ2-2; the D is unclear. The CDR3 is 16 amino acids. CDR1 and CDR2 from the germline V gene are SGHNT and YYREEE (reference sequence). Between the trimmed V and J ends, which lost 4 bases and 4 bases, there was a span of 17 bases. Filled out from reference TRBV5-4 and TRBJ2-2, the complete variable domain reads ETGVTQSPTHLIKTRGQQVTLRCSSQSGHNTVSWYQQALGQGPQFIFQYYREEENGRGNFPPRFSGLQFPNYSSELNVNALELDDSALYLCASSPSSTPGTGELFFGEGSRLTVL.

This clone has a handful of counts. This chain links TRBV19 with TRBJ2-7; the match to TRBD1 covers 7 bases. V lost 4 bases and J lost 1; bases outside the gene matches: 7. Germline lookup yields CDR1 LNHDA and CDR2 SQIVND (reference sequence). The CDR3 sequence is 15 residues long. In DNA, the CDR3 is TGTGCCAGTAGTAATCCCCACAGGGGATCCTACGAGCAGTACTTC. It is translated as CASSNPHRGSYEQYF.

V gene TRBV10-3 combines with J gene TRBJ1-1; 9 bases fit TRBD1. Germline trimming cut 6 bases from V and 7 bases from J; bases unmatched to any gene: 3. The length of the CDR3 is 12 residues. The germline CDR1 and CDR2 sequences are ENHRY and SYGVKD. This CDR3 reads CAIRGTGIEAFF. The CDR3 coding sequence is TGTGCCATCAGGGGGACAGGGATTGAAGCTTTCTTT.

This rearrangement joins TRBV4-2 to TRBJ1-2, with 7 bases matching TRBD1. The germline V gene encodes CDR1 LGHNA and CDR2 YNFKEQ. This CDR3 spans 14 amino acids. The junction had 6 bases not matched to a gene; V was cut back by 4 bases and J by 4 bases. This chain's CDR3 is CASSRDGTAYGYTF. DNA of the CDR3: TGTGCCAGCAGCCGGGACGGGACAGCCTATGGCTACACCTTC.

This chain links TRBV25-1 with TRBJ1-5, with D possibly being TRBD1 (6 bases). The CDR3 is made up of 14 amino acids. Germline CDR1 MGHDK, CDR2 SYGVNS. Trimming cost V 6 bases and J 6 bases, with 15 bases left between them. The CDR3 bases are TGTGCCAGCAGCCTAGCAGGGGTTGGTCAGCCCCAGCATTTT. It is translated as CASSLAGVGQPQHF.

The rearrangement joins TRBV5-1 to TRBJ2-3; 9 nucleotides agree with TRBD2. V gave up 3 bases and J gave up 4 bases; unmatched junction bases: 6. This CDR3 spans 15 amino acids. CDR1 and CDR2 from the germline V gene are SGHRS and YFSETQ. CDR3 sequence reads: CASSSGTSLPDTQYF. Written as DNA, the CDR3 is TGCGCCAGCAGCTCTGGGACTAGCTTACCAGATACGCAGTATTTT.

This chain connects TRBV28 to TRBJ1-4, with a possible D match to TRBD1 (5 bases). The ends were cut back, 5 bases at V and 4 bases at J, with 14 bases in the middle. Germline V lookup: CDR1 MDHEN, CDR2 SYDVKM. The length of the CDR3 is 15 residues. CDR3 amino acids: CASSPYEQVNEKLFF. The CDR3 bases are TGTGCCAGCAGTCCATATGAACAGGTTAATGAAAAACTGTTTTTT.